One and the same sample provided the 23 T cell receptor beta chains below, sequenced in a study of human T cells and chemical hapten exposure. The sample's time point: pre-sensitization, week 0. The treatment was: therapeutic diphenylcyclopropenone sensitization with weekly scalp DPC. TCRdb re-analysed the RACE reads in MiXCR, keeping a single row per CDR3 protein. Among 250,000 to 300,000 distinct CDR3 sequences listed, almost 8% were seen once. The sample was whole blood, taken in connection with sensitization to the hapten diphenylcyclopropenone (DPC). The receptor set was obtained from a young man with alopecia areata. Some clones in this sample may be carry-over from other donors' samples.

V usage is TRBV6-5 and J usage is TRBJ2-2; D may match TRBD1 or TRBD2 (5 bases each). The germline CDR1 and CDR2 sequences are MNHEY and SVGAGI. There are 13 residues in the CDR3. V shed 8 bases and J shed 2 bases, with 9 bases lying between them. The CDR3 loop reads CASRDPNTGELFF. DNA of the CDR3: TGTGCCAGCCGGGACCCCAACACCGGGGAGCTGTTTTTT.

The chain is built from TRBV7-9 and TRBJ1-2, with D maybe TRBD1 (6 bases). CDR1 is SEHNR, CDR2 FQNEAQ, per germline (reference sequence). Between the trimmed V and J ends, which lost 7 bases and 3 bases, there was a span of 18 bases. The CDR3 contains 15 residues. The DNA for the CDR3 is TGTGCCAGCACCACTTTAGGGGGAATAGACTATGGCTACACCTTC. Translated, it gives CASTTLGGIDYGYTF.

The chain carries TRBV7-6 and TRBJ1-1; no reliable D call. This CDR3 has 13 residues. Germline CDR1 is SGHVS and CDR2 is FNYEAQ. Trimming pared 5 bases from V and 1 base from J, leaving 8 bases between. The CDR3 coding sequence is TGTGCCAGCAGCCCGTTCCCGAACACTGAAGCTTTCTTT. This gives the protein CASSPFPNTEAFF.

This clonotype was recorded many times. This chain links TRBV3-1 with TRBJ2-2; D remains unclear. V lost 4 bases to trimming and J lost 1 base, with 7 bases between them. Germline CDR1 is LGHDT and CDR2 is YNNKEL (reference sequence). This CDR3 is built from 14 residues. DNA of the CDR3: TGTGCCAGCAGCCGGGGTAGGAACACCGGGGAGCTGTTTTTT. It translates to CASSRGRNTGELFF.

This clonotype was observed many times. This rearrangement joins TRBV29-1 to TRBJ1-1, with 7 bases aligning to TRBD1. The CDR3 totals 12 residues. Germline trimming cut 7 bases from V and 6 bases from J; bases unmatched to any gene: 8. Germline lookup yields CDR1 SQVTM and CDR2 ANQGSEA. CDR3 region: CSARTGRAEAFF. The CDR3 coding sequence is TGCAGCGCCCGGACAGGTAGGGCTGAAGCTTTCTTT.

V and J are TRBV5-1 and TRBJ1-1, with a possible D match to TRBD1 (6 bases). This CDR3 has 13 residues. Germline CDR1 SGHRS, CDR2 YFSETQ. V was trimmed by 3 bases and J by 5 bases, leaving 11 bases between them. CDR3 sequence reads: CASSSGERTEAFF. CDR3 sequence (DNA): TGCGCCAGCAGCTCAGGGGAACGGACTGAAGCTTTCTTT. The full variable domain, rest sourced from reference TRBV5-1 and TRBJ1-1, is KAGVTQTPRYLIKTRGQQVTLSCSPISGHRSVSWYQQTPGQGLQFLFEYFSETQRNKGNFPGRFSGRQFSNSRSEMNVSTLELGDSALYLCASSSGERTEAFFGQGTRLTVV.

As DNA, the CDR3 is TGTGCCAGCAGTGCAGGGGGTTATAATTCACCCCTCCACTTT. As protein: CASSAGGYNSPLHF. The chain joins TRBV3-1 to TRBJ1-6; TRBD1 agrees at 7 bases. Trimming at V came to 6 bases and at J to 4 bases, leaving 3 bases not matched to a gene. CDR1 is LGHDT and CDR2 is YNNKEL in the germline V gene (reference sequence). CDR3 size: 14 residues.

This clonotype was picked up a small number of times. This CDR3 is CASSLELFHDYTF. Written as DNA, the CDR3 is TGTGCCAGCAGCTTAGAACTCTTCCATGACTACACCTTC. The chain links TRBV7-2 to TRBJ1-2, with D unresolved. The CDR3 has 13 amino acids. V lost 1 base to trimming and J lost 10 bases, with 13 bases between them. Germline assignment: CDR1 SGHTA and CDR2 FQGNSA.

V gene TRBV6-6 combines with J gene TRBJ2-7; 10 nucleotides agree with TRBD1. This CDR3 has 15 amino acids. The V gene's germline CDR1 is MNHNY and CDR2 SVGAGI (reference sequence). V gave up 5 bases and J gave up 1 base; unmatched junction bases: 5. CDR3 loop: CASSKTGGASYEQYV. In nucleotides, the CDR3 is TGTGCCAGCAGTAAGACAGGGGGCGCTTCCTACGAGCAGTACGTC.

The table lists this clonotype with a few counts. The chain employs TRBV28 and TRBJ2-5; D may be TRBD2 (6 bases). V was trimmed by 4 bases and J by 5 bases, leaving 17 bases between them. The CDR3 contains 15 residues. Germline CDR1 reads MDHEN; CDR2 reads SYDVKM. The CDR3 sequence is CASSSGGASLETQYF. The CDR3 nucleotides read TGTGCCAGCAGTTCCGGGGGAGCTTCGTTGGAGACCCAGTACTTC.

V and J are TRBV7-9 and TRBJ2-3; TRBD2 is a possible D gene (6 bases). V was pared by 2 bases and J by 2 bases, with 14 bases between. From germline, CDR1 is SEHNR and CDR2 FQNEAQ (reference sequence). The CDR3 is made up of 16 amino acids. The CDR3 nucleotides read TGTGCCAGCAGCTTACCTGGGACTGTAAACACAGATACGCAGTATTTT. Its translation: CASSLPGTVNTDTQYF.

This chain joins TRBV18 and TRBJ1-1; 9 bases align to TRBD1. The length of the CDR3 is 15 residues. Per germline, CDR1 KGHSH and CDR2 LQKENI. Trimming took 2 bases from V and 4 from J; bases not matched to a gene: 5. The CDR3 bases are TGTGCCAGCTCACCAACACAGGGGGCCGGCACTGAAGCTTTCTTT. It yields the protein CASSPTQGAGTEAFF. The whole variable domain, remainder taken from reference TRBV18 and TRBJ1-1, is NAGVMQNPRHLVRRRGQEARLRCSPMKGHSHVYWYRQLPEEGLKFMVYLQKENIIDESGMPKERFSAEFPKEGPSILRIQQVVRGDSAAYFCASSPTQGAGTEAFFGQGTRLTVV.

There are a few counts of this clonotype. This chain uses TRBV20-1 with TRBJ1-1, with 8 bases aligning to TRBD1. Germline CDR1 is DFQATT and CDR2 is SNEGSKA (reference sequence). This CDR3 is built from 18 residues. Trimming at V came to 0 bases and at J to 0 bases, leaving 12 bases not matched to a gene. The DNA for the CDR3 is TGCAGTGCTAGAGATTGGTTAACAGGGGGGAGAATGAACACTGAAGCTTTCTTT. Its protein product is CSARDWLTGGRMNTEAFF.

This rearrangement joins TRBV7-2 to TRBJ2-2; D gene ambiguous. The germline CDR1 and CDR2 sequences are SGHTA and FQGNSA. Trimming removed 4 bases from V and 3 bases from J, with 18 bases in between. The CDR3 is 17 amino acids. The CDR3 here is CASSSPAGSEDTGELFF. In DNA, the CDR3 is TGTGCCAGCAGCTCCCCTGCAGGCTCAGAGGACACCGGGGAGCTGTTTTTT.

This chain joins TRBV20-1 and TRBJ2-3; no definite D call. The CDR3 covers 11 residues. V lost 3 bases to trimming and J lost 2 bases, with 3 bases between them. CDR1 DFQATT and CDR2 SNEGSKA come from the germline V gene (reference sequence). The CDR3, as DNA: TGCAGTGCTAGCCTCACAGATACGCAGTATTTT. This sequence encodes CSASLTDTQYF.

The CDR3 DNA follows: TGTGCCAGCAACGTACTTAACACCGGGGAGCTGTTTTTT. Translating it yields CASNVLNTGELFF. V gene TRBV2 combines with J gene TRBJ2-2; D not certain. The germline V and J ends were trimmed by 7 bases and 2 bases, with 8 bases remaining between them. CDR3 length: 13 amino acids. From germline, CDR1 is SNHLY and CDR2 FYNNEI.

This clonotype was seen only a few times. The J gene is TRBJ1-5, the V gene TRBV6-2 or TRBV6-3; a weak D match, TRBD1 (5 bases). The V and J ends lost 5 bases and 5 bases respectively, with 10 bases between them. The CDR3 sequence is 13 residues long. The germline CDR1 and CDR2 sequences are MNHEY and SVGEGT. The CDR3 is CASSQTAHQPQHF. The DNA for the CDR3 is TGTGCCAGCAGTCAGACAGCGCATCAGCCCCAGCATTTT.

The chain is built from TRBV20-1 and TRBJ1-2, with D possibly matching TRBD1 (5 bases). This CDR3 region has 14 residues. Germline CDR1 is DFQATT and CDR2 is SNEGSKA (reference sequence). Trimming left V 4 bases short and J 2 bases short, with 14 bases between. In DNA form, the CDR3 reads TGCAGTGCTAAAAGACAGCTAGTAAACTATGGCTACACCTTC. This gives the protein CSAKRQLVNYGYTF.

This clonotype was seen at least ten times. This chain joins TRBV9 and TRBJ2-7; 14 bases agree with TRBD2. J gave up 6 bases and V 3 bases, and 5 bases lay outside the gene matches. The CDR3 contains 15 residues. Germline CDR1 reads SGDLS; CDR2 reads YYNGEE. In nucleotides, the CDR3 is TGTGCCAGCAGCGCCGGGACTAGCGGGGGTATCGAGCAGTACTTC. Amino acid sequence: CASSAGTSGGIEQYF. The variable domain in full, with the rest retrieved from reference TRBV9 and TRBJ2-7, is DSGVTQTPKHLITATGQRVTLRCSPRSGDLSVYWYQQSLDQGLQFLIQYYNGEERAKGNILERFSAQQFPDLHSELNLSSLELGDSALYFCASSAGTSGGIEQYFGPGTRLTVT.

In its sample, this clonotype was seen many times. CDR3 sequence (DNA): TGTGCCAGCAGCTTGTCGTTAGAGCAAGAGACCCAGTACTTC. Translated: CASSLSLEQETQYF. This sequence joins TRBV5-6 and TRBJ2-5; D gene ambiguous. This CDR3 is 14 amino acids long. V was shortened by 1 base and J by 2 bases, with 9 bases between the two germline ends. Germline CDR1 and CDR2: SGHDT and YYEEEE.

This clonotype was observed a handful of times. This chain connects TRBV29-1 to TRBJ1-1, with D hard to call. The CDR3 covers 13 residues. V dropped 6 bases and J dropped 0 bases, with 11 bases sitting between them. Germline-derived CDR1 and CDR2 are SQVTM and ANQGSEA. CDR3 protein: CSVAGRLNTEAFF. CDR3 DNA: TGCAGCGTCGCTGGACGTTTGAACACTGAAGCTTTCTTT.

There are many counts of this clonotype. V usage is TRBV5-1 and J usage is TRBJ2-3; D call uncertain. This CDR3 is built from 14 residues. Trimming took off 5 bases at V and 6 bases at J, with 16 bases between the two ends. CDR1 and CDR2 (germline): SGHRS, YFSETQ. The CDR3 region has the DNA TGCGCCAGCAGTTCTGGAGCTGGCCTGGATACGCAGTATTTT. Amino acid sequence: CASSSGAGLDTQYF. The whole variable domain, remainder taken from reference TRBV5-1 and TRBJ2-3, is KAGVTQTPRYLIKTRGQQVTLSCSPISGHRSVSWYQQTPGQGLQFLFEYFSETQRNKGNFPGRFSGRQFSNSRSEMNVSTLELGDSALYLCASSSGAGLDTQYFGPGTRLTVL.

The genes are TRBV7-6 and TRBJ2-3, with D possibly being TRBD2 (7 bases). This CDR3 spans 13 amino acids. V lost 6 bases and J lost 5, with 12 bases in between. Germline CDR1 and CDR2: SGHVS and FNYEAQ. CDR3 sequence (DNA): TGTGCCAGCAGAGGGGGGGGTAGAGATACGCAGTATTTT. Amino acid sequence: CASRGGGRDTQYF.